The entry that follows covers one TCR beta chain sequence. The data are from a study of blood T cell repertoires in COVID-19. In the study overall: PBMCs, B-cell-depleted T cells, or T cells were the source of the cDNA or gDNA that made up the material.

The CDR3 length is 15 residues. CDR1 and CDR2 (germline): WSHSY, SAAADI. J was trimmed by 5 bases and V by 2 bases; bases with no gene match: 6. In the authors' workflow: Amplification of reference gene primers was used by the study to estimate nucleated cell counts. Profiling relied on immunoSEQ multiplex PCR, and the TCRdb table lists in-frame clones only, not all of them. The V and J calls and clone size were taken over from that table, and D and trimming were inferred from the DNA. Found here are over 65,000 clones, approximately 86% of them singletons; the top ten hold around 12%. This clonotype originated in a human donor in a cohort sampled during active COVID-19. The chain links TRBV10-2 to TRBJ1-5; 7 bases are shared with TRBD1. The sequenced sample was peripheral blood. The CDR3: CASSETGDLYQPQHF. The CDR3 DNA sequence: TGCGCCAGCAGTGAGACAGGGGATCTCTATCAGCCCCAGCATTTT.